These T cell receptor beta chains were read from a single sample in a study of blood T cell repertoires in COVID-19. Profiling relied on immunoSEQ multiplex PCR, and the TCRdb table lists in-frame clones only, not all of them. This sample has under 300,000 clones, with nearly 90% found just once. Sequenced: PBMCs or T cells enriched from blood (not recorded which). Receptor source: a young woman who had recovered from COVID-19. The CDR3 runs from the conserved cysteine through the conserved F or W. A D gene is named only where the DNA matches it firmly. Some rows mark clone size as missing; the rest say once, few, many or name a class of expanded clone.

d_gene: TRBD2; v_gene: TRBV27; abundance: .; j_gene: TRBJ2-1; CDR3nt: TGTGCCAGCAGTTTAATCCCGGGACTAGCGGTTCAACAGTTCTTC; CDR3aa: CASSLIPGLAVQQFF
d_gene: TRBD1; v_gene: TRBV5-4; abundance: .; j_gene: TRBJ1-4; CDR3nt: TGTGCCAGCAGCCAAGGACAGGAGAAAAAACTGTTTTTT; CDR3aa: CASSQGQEKKLFF
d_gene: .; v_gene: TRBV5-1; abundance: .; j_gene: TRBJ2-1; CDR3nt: TGCGCCAGCAGCAGCGAGTCGGGTGAGCAGTTCTTC; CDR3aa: CASSSESGEQFF
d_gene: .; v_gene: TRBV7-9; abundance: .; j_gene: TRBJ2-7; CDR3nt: TGTGCCAGCAGCCTGCTGGGGGCAAGGGGAGGGCAGTACGAGCAGTACTTC; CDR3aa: CASSLLGARGGQYEQYF
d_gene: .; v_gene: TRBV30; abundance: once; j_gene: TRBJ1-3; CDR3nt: TGTGCCTGGATTGGGGGCGACTCTGGAAACACCATATATTTT; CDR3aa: CAWIGGDSGNTIYF
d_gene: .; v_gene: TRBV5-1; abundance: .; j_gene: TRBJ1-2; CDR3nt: TGCGCCAGCAGCTCCGGACCGATGAAGGGGGACTATGGCTACACCTTC; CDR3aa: CASSSGPMKGDYGYTF
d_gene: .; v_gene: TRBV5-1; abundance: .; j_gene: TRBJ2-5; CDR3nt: TGCGCCAGCAGCCATACGCGGGGTTTCCAAGAGACCCAGTACTTC; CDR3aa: CASSHTRGFQETQYF
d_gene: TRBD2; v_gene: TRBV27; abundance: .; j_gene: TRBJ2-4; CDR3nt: TGTGCCAGCAGGTCTAGCGGGGCAGCCAAAAACATTCAGTACTTC; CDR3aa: CASRSSGAAKNIQYF
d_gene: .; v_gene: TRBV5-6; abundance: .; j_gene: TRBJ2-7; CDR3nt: TGTGCCAGCAGCTGGGGCCCCGGAGTCTACGAGCAGTACTTC; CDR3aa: CASSWGPGVYEQYF
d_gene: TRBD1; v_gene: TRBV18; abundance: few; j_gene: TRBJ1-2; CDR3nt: TGTGCCAGCTCACCCGACAGGGGGTATGGCTACACCTTC; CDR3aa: CASSPDRGYGYTF
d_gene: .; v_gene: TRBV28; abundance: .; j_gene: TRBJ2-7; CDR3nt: TGTGCCATCGGGACTCCCTACGAGCAGTACTTC; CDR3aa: CAIGTPYEQYF
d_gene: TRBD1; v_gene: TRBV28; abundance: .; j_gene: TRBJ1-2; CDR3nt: TGTGCCAGCACCTTAAGCCCGGGACAGATTCAAAATGGCTACACCTTC; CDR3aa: CASTLSPGQIQNGYTF
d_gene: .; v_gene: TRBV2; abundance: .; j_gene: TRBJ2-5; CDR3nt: TGTGCCAGCAGTTGGCGGGGAGTTCCTGAGACCCAGTACTTC; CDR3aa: CASSWRGVPETQYF
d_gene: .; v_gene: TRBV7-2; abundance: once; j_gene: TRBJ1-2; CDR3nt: TGTGCCAGCAGCCAGGAATCGGGGTATGGCTACACCTTC; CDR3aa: CASSQESGYGYTF
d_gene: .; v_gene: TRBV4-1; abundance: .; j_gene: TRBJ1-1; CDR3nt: TGCGCCAGCAGCCTTACAGGGTCTGGTAACACTGAAGCTTTCTTT; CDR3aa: CASSLTGSGNTEAFF
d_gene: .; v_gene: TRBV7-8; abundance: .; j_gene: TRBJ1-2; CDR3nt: TGTGCCAGCAGCCCCAGGGACTATGGCTACACCTTC; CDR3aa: CASSPRDYGYTF
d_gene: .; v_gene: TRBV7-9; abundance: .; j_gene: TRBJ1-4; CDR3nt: TGTGCCAGCAGCCCCGAGGAAAAACTGTTTTTT; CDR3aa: CASSPEEKLFF
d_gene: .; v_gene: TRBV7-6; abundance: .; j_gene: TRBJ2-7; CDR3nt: TGTGCCAGCAGCTCGGCGGGCAGGGGATTCTCCTACGAGCAGTACTTC; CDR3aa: CASSSAGRGFSYEQYF
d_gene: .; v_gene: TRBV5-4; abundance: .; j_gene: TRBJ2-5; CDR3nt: TGTGCCAGCAGCTTCGGGATGGTTGAAGAGACCCAGTACTTC; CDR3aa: CASSFGMVEETQYF
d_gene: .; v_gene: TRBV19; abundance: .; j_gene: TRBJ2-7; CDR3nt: TGTGCCAGTAGTATATCCCACTCCTACGAGCAGTACTTC; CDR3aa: CASSISHSYEQYF
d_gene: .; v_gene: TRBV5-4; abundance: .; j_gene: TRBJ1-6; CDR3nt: TGTGCCAGCAGCTTGGTCCCTGAAGTGGGCTCACCCCTCCACTTT; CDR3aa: CASSLVPEVGSPLHF
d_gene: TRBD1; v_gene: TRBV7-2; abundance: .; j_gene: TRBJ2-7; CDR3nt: TGTGCCAGCAGCCAAGGGACAGGAGGGGTTTCCTACGAGCAGTACTTC; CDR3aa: CASSQGTGGVSYEQYF
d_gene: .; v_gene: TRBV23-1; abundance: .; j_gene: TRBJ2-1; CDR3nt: TGCGCCAGCAGTCAATCGAGGTTGCTTGAGGAAATTTTCTTGCGGAATTACAATGAGCAGTTCTTC; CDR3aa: CASSQSRLLEEIFLRNYNEQFF
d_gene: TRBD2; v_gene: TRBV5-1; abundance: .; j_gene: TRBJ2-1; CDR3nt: TGCGCCAGCAGCTTGGAAAGACTAGCGGGGGGCTACAATGAGCAGTTCTTC; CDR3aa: CASSLERLAGGYNEQFF
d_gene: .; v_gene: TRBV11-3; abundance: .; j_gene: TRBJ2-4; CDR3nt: TGTGCCAGCAGCTTAACCAGAACCCACAGGCCCCCGAGTCCCAAAAACATTCAGTACTTC; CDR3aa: CASSLTRTHRPPSPKNIQYF
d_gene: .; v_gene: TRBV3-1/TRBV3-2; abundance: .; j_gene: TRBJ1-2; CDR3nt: TGTGCCAGCAGCCAGGCCGCGGGGGGAGATGGCTACACCTTC; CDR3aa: CASSQAAGGDGYTF
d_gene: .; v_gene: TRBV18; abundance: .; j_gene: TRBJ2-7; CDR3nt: TGTGCCAGCTCACCACCGTGGGGGCGCGGTGTGTACGAGCAGTACTTC; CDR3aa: CASSPPWGRGVYEQYF
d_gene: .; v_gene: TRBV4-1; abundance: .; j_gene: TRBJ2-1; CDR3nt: TGCGCCAGCAGCCAAGAACCCCCAGGGCTGAATGAGCAGTTCTTC; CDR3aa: CASSQEPPGLNEQFF
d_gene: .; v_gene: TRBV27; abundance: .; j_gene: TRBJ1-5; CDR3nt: TGTGCCAGCAGTCCCTTGACAGGTTTTGGAAATGAGCCCCAGCATTTT; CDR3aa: CASSPLTGFGNEPQHF
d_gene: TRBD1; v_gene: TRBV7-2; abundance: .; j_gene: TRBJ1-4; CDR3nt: TGTGCCAGCAGCTTAGGGGACAGCCGCCGCACGAAAGCGGTTTTT; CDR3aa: CASSLGDSRRTKAVF
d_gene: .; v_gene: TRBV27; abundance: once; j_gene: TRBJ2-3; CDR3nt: TGTGCCAGCAGACTAACTTTTGCAGGGTCAGGCATAGGCCTGGGTACGCAGTATTTT; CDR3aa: CASRLTFAGSGIGLGTQYF
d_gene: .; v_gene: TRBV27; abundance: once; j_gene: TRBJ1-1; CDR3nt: TGTGCCAGCAGTTTATCGATGGGGGCTGGTACTGAAGCTTTCTTT; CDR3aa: CASSLSMGAGTEAFF
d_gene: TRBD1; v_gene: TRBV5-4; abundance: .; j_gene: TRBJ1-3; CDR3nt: TGTGCCAGCAGCTTGCCGGGACAGTTCTCGTGGGGAAACACCATATATTTT; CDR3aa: CASSLPGQFSWGNTIYF
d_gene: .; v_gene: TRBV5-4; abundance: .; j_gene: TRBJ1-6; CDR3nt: TGTGCCAGCTCGACAGTGGGGTATAATTCACCCCTCCACTTT; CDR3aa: CASSTVGYNSPLHF
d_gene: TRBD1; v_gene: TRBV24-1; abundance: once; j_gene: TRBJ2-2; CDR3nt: TGTGCCACACTAGTCACGGGACAGAGGGCCGGGGAGCTGTTTTTT; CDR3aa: CATLVTGQRAGELFF
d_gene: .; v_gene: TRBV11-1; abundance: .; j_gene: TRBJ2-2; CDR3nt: TGTGCCAGCTTAACCGGGAACACCGGGGAGCTGTTTTTT; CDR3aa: CASLTGNTGELFF
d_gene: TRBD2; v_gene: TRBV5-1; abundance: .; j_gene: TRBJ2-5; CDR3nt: TGCGCCAGCGGACTAGCGGGAGGTGTAGGGGAGACCCAGTACTTC; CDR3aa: CASGLAGGVGETQYF
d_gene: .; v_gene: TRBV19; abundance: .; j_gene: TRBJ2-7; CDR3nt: TGTGCCAGTAGTATAGATAAAGGATCTTCCTCGAGGGAGCAGTACTTC; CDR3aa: CASSIDKGSSSREQYF
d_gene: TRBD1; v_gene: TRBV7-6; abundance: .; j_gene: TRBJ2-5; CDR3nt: TGTGCCAGCAGCTTAGCCGGGACAGGGGAGACCCAGTACTTC; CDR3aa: CASSLAGTGETQYF
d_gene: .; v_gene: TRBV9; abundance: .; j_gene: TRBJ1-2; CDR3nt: TGTGCCAGCAGCCCCGATTCAGGGCGTAGGGGCTACACCTTC; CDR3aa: CASSPDSGRRGYTF
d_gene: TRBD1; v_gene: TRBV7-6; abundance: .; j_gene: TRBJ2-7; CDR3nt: TGTGCCAGCAGCTTAGGGACAGGGAGCTACGAGCAGTACTTC; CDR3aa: CASSLGTGSYEQYF
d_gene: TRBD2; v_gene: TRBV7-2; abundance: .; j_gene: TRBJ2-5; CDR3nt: TGTGCCAGCCGTCCTAGCGGGGGGGCGCAGGAGACCCAGTACTTC; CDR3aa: CASRPSGGAQETQYF
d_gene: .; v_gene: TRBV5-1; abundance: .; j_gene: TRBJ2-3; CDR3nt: TGCGCCAGCAGGCAGACCGGGTCCCCGGATACGCAGTATTTT; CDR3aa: CASRQTGSPDTQYF
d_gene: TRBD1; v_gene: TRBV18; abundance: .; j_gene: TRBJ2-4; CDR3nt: TGTGCCAGCTCACCGGACAGGGACGGACCTTTAACCAAAAACATTCAGTACTTC; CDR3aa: CASSPDRDGPLTKNIQYF
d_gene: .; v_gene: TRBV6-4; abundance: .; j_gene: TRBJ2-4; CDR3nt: TGTGCCAGGGTGGGAGACATTCAGTACTTC; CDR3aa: CARVGDIQYF
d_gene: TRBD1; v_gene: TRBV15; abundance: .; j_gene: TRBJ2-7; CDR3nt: TGTGCCACCAGCACTTCCCCAGGGGGTGACGAGCAGTACTTC; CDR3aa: CATSTSPGGDEQYF
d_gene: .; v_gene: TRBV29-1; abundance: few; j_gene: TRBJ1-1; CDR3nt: TGCAGCGTTGGCAGGGAGGGCACTGAAGCTTTCTTT; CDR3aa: CSVGREGTEAFF
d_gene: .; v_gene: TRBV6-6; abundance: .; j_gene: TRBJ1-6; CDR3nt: TGTGCCAGCAGTTACAGGAGGGAAACCTATAATTCACCCCTCCACTTT; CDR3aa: CASSYRRETYNSPLHF
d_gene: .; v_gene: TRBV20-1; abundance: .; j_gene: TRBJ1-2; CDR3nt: TGCAGTGCAGCGGGGGGCTACACCTTC; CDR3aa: CSAAGGYTF
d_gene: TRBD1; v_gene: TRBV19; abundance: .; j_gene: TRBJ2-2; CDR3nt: TGTGCCAGTACCCCCAGGACAGGGGGCCTCAACACCGGGGAGCTGTTTTTT; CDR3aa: CASTPRTGGLNTGELFF
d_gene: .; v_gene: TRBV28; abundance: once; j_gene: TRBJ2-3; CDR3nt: TGTGCCAGCAGTTTTATGGGTGAGGGAGATACGCAGTATTTT; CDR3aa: CASSFMGEGDTQYF
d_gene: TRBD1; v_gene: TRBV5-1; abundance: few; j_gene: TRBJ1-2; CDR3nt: TGCGCCAGCAGCTCGACAGGGGGCTCCCGCTATGGCTACACCTTC; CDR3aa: CASSSTGGSRYGYTF
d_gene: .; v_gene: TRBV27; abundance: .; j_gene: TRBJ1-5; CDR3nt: TGTGCCAGCTGGATTAGGGGGCAGCCCCAGCATTTT; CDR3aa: CASWIRGQPQHF
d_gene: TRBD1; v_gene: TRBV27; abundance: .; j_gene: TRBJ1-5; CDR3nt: TGTGCCAGCAGTTTGGTAGGGGGCTGGGGACAGCCCCAGCATTTT; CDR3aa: CASSLVGGWGQPQHF
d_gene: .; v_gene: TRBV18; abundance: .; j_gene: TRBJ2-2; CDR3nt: TGTGCCAGCTCACTACTAATTACCCCAGGGTCCGGGGAGCTGTTTTTT; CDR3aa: CASSLLITPGSGELFF
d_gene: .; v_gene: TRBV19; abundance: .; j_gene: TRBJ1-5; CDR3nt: TGTGCCAGTAGTATGGGCGGCAGACAGCCCCATTTTCAGCCCCAGCATTTT; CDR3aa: CASSMGGRQPHFQPQHF
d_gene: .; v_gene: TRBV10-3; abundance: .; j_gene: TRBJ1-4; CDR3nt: TGTGCCATCGGGGGAGGGAACGAAAAACTGTTTTTT; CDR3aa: CAIGGGNEKLFF
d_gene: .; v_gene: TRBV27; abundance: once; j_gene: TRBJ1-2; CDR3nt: TGTGCCAGCAGTCCTCGGACAGCCTATGGCTACACCTTC; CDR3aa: CASSPRTAYGYTF
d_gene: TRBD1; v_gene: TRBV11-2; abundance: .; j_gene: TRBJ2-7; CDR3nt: TGTGCCAGCAGCTTAGTAGGGACAGGGGCCCTCTACGAGCAGTACTTC; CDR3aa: CASSLVGTGALYEQYF
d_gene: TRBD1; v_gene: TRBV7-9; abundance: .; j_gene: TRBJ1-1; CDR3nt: TGTGCCAGCAGCTTAGTCGTGACAGGGAAAACTGAAGCTTTCTTT; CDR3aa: CASSLVVTGKTEAFF